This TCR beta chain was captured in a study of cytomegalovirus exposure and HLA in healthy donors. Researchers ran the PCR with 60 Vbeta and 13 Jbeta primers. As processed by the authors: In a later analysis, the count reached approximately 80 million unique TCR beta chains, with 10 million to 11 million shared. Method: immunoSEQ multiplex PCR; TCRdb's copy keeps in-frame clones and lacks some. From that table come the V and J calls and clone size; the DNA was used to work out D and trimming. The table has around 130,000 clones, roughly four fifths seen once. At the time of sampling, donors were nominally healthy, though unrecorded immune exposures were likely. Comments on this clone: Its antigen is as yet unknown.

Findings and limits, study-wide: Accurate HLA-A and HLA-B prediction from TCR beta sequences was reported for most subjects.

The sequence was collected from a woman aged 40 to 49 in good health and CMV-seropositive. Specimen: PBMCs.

CDR3 sequence reads: CASSLTGSEAFF. Written as DNA, the CDR3 is TGTGCCAGCAGCTTAACTGGCAGTGAAGCTTTCTTT. This chain connects TRBV7-3 to TRBJ1-1; D gene unclear. The length of the CDR3 is 12 residues. Germline V CDR1 and CDR2: SGHTA, FQGTGA. Between the trimmed V and J ends, which lost 0 bases and 7 bases, there was a span of 6 bases.